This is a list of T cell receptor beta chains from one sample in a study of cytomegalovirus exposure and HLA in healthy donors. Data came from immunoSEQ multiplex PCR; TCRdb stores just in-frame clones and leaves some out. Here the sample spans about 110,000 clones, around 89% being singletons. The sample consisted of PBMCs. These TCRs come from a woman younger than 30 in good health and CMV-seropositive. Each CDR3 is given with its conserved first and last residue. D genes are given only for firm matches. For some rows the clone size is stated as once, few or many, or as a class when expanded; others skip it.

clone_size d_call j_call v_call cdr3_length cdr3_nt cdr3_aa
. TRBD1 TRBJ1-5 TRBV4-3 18 TGCGCCAGCAGCCAAATGTGGGACAGCGCCAGCGGCAATCAGCCCCAGCATTTT CASSQMWDSASGNQPQHF
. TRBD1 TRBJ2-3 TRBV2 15 TGTGCCAGCAGTGGGGGACAGGGGGCGTCAGATACGCAGTATTTT CASSGGQGASDTQYF
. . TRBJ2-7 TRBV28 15 TGTGCCAGCAGTCCCCAGGGTCTAAGCTCCTACGAGCAGTACTTC CASSPQGLSSYEQYF
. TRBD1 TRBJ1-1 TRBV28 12 TGTGGATCGGGGCAGGGGGCCCCTGAAGCTTTCTTT CGSGQGAPEAFF
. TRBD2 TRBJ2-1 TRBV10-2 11 TGCGCCAGCAGGGGGGGGGATGAGCAGTTCTTC CASRGGDEQFF
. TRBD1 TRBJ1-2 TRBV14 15 TGTGCCAGCAGCCCCAGGGGGACTGTCAACTATGGCTACACCTTC CASSPRGTVNYGYTF
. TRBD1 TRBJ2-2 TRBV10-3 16 TGTGCCATCAGTGTCCGGACAGGGGCGAACACCGGGGAGCTGTTTTTT CAISVRTGANTGELFF
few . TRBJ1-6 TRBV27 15 TGTGCCAGCAGTTTCGGATGGGAGTCAAGTTCACCCCTCCACTTT CASSFGWESSSPLHF
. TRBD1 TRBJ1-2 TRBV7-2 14 TGTGCCAGCAGCTATACATCAGGGGGCTATGGCTACACCTTC CASSYTSGGYGYTF
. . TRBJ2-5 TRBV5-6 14 TGTGCCAGCAGCTTGCAGGGTGGGGTCGAGACCCAGTACTTC CASSLQGGVETQYF
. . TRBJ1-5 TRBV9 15 TGTGCCAGCAGCGTAGGGGGCCAGGGGTATCAGCCCCAGCATTTT CASSVGGQGYQPQHF
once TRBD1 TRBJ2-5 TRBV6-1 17 TGTGCCAGCAGTGAAGGGGGGACAGGGGAGGGACAAGAGACCCAGTACTTC CASSEGGTGEGQETQYF
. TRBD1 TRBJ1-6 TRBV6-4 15 TGTGCCAGCAGCCGGGACAGGGGATATAATTCACCCCTCCACTTT CASSRDRGYNSPLHF
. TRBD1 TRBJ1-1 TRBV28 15 TGTGCCAGCAGCAAACAGCCGGGGACAGGCCCTGAAGCTTTCTTT CASSKQPGTGPEAFF
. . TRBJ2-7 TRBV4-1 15 TGCGCCAGCAGCCAAGCGGCAGGGCCCACCTACGAGCAGTACTTC CASSQAAGPTYEQYF
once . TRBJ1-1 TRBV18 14 TGTGCCAGCTCACCAAGGAACAGGGACACTGAAGCTTTCTTT CASSPRNRDTEAFF
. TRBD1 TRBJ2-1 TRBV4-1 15 TGCGCCAGCAGCCAAGATCAGGACAGGGTGGATGAGCAGTTCTTC CASSQDQDRVDEQFF
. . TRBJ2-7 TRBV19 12 TGTGCCAGTAGTAAGATGGCAGGCGAGCAGTACTTC CASSKMAGEQYF
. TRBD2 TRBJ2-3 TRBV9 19 TGTGCCAGCAGCCCACGACCGGGACTAGCGGGGGGGCCTCCAGATACGCAGTATTTT CASSPRPGLAGGPPDTQYF
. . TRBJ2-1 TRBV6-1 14 TGTGCCAGCAGTGATTCGGGGGACCACAATGAGCAGTTCTTC CASSDSGDHNEQFF
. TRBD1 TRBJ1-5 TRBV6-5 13 TGTGCCAGCAGTTGGGACAGGGATCAGCCCCAGCATTTT CASSWDRDQPQHF
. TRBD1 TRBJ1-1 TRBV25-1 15 TGTGCCAGCAGCGGGGACAGGGGGATGAACACTGAAGTTTTCTTT CASSGDRGMNTEVFF
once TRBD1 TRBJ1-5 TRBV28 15 TGTGCCAGCAGGTTAGGGGGCTTTGGCAATCAGCCCCAGCATTTT CASRLGGFGNQPQHF
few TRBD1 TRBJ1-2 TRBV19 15 TGTGCCAGTAGTATATCGGGAACAGGGGCGGCTGGCTACACCTTC CASSISGTGAAGYTF
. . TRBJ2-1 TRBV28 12 TGTGCCACCCTAGATGTCGGTCCTGAGCAGTTCTTC CATLDVGPEQFF
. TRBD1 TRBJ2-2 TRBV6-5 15 TGTGCCAGCAGTTTTGGGACAGGGCCCACCGGGGAGCTGTTTTTT CASSFGTGPTGELFF
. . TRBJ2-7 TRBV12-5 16 TGTGCTAGTGGTTCCCAGGGGCAGCCGCAGACCTACGAGCAGTACTTC CASGSQGQPQTYEQYF
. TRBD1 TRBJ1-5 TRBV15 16 TGTGCCACCAGCAGGCGGACAGGGGTGCCCGGTCAGCCCCAGCATTTT CATSRRTGVPGQPQHF
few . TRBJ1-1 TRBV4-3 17 TGCGCCAGCAGCCAAGATCTTAGCAGGGGCCCAGCGACTGAAGCTTTCTTT CASSQDLSRGPATEAFF
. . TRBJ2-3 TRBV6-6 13 TGTGCCAGCAGTTACCCTACCACAGATACGCAGTATTTT CASSYPTTDTQYF
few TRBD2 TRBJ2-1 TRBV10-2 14 TGCGCCTCCCACGGGGGGAGCTCCTACAATGAGCAGTTCTTC CASHGGSSYNEQFF
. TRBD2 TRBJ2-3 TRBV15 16 TGTGCCACCAGCACAAGGACTAGCGGGGTCACAGATACGCAGTATTTT CATSTRTSGVTDTQYF
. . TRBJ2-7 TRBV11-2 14 TGTGCCAGCAGCCCCCTGGGCAGGGGCCACGAGCAGTACTTC CASSPLGRGHEQYF
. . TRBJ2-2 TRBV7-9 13 TGTGCCAGCAGCTCAGGAAGCACCGGGGAGCTGTTTTTT CASSSGSTGELFF
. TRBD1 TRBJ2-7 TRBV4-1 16 TGCGCCAGCAGCCAATCCCGGGACAGTCCGTCCTACGAGCAGTACTTC CASSQSRDSPSYEQYF
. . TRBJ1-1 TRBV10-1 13 TGCGCCAGCAGTGAGTCGACGGGGGGATCCGCTTTCTTT CASSESTGGSAFF
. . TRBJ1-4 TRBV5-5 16 TGTGCCAGCAGCATAACTAGCCCCCTACTCGATGAAAAACTGTTTTTT CASSITSPLLDEKLFF
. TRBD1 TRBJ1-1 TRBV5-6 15 TGTGCCAGCAGACCCAGACAGGGATGGGACACTGAAGCTTTCTTT CASRPRQGWDTEAFF
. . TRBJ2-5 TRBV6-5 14 TGTGCCAGCAGTTGGACTGAAGGGAGGGAGACCCAGTACTTC CASSWTEGRETQYF
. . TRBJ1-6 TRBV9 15 TGTGCCAGCAGCCTCGGACAGAGAAATAATTCACCCCTCCACTTT CASSLGQRNNSPLHF
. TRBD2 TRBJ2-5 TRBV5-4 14 TGTGCCAGCAGCCCGGGACTAGCGGGGGGAACCCAGTACTTC CASSPGLAGGTQYF
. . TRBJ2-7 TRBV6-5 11 TGTGCCAGCAGTGACAGGACCCGGGAGTACTTC CASSDRTREYF
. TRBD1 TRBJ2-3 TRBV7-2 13 TGTGCCAGCAGCAACAGGGGGCAGACTACGCAGTATTTT CASSNRGQTTQYF
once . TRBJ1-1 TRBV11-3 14 TGTGCCAGCAGCTTAGGTAGTAGGAACACTGAAGCTTTCTTT CASSLGSRNTEAFF
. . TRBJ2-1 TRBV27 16 TGTGCCAGCAGTTTAATCCTGGGGAGCTCCTACAATGAGCAGTTCTTC CASSLILGSSYNEQFF
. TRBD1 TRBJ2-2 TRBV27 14 TGTGCCAGCAGTCCGGGACAGGGGTACGGGGAGCTGTTTTTT CASSPGQGYGELFF
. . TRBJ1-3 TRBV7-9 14 TGTGCCAGCAGCCCACAAGGGGCGGGAAACACCATATATTTT CASSPQGAGNTIYF
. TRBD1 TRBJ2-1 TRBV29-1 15 TGCAGCGTTGAGCCGACAGGGGTCGTTGTCAATGAGCAGTTCTTC CSVEPTGVVVNEQFF
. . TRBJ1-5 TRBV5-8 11 TGTGCCAGCAGGCTTGGCCCGCCCCAGCATTTT CASRLGPPQHF
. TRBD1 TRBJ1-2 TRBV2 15 TGTGCCAGCAGGGGATCCAGGGGGCCCAACTATGGCTACACCTTC CASRGSRGPNYGYTF